The present TCR beta chain was sequenced within a study of T cell responses to AZD1222 COVID-19 vaccine. The CDR3 runs to 14 residues. Trimming pared 0 bases from V and 0 bases from J, leaving 3 bases between. The V gene's germline CDR1 is LNHDA and CDR2 SQIVND (reference sequence). Produced via immunoSEQ multiplex PCR; TCRdb's table is partial and in-frame only. In the table there are about 210,000 clones, roughly 94% of which are singletons. The chain recombines TRBV19 with TRBJ1-5; D is ambiguous. This clonotype was sampled from an adult who received the MenACWY meningococcal vaccine as a control. This material consisted of peripheral blood, taken 28 days after the second dose of the MenACWY control vaccine. The CDR3 region has the DNA TGTGCCAGTAGTATAGACGGTAGCAATCAGCCCCAGCATTTT. This gives the protein CASSIDGSNQPQHF.